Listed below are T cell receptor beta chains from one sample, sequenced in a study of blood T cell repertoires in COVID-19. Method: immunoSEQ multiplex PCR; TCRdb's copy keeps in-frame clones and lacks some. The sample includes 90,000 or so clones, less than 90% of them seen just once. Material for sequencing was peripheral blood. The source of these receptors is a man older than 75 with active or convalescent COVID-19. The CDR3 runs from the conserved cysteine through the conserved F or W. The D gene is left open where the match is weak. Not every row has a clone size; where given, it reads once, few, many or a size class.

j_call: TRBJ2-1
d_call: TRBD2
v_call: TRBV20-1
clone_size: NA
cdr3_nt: TGCAGTGCTAGTCTCCGCGGGAGGGTCCCCTACAATGAGCAGTTCTTC
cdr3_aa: CSASLRGRVPYNEQFF

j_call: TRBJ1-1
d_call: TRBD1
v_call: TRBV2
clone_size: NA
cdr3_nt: TGTGCCAGCAGTGGATTCAGGGGGCTCACTGAAGCTTTCTTT
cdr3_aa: CASSGFRGLTEAFF

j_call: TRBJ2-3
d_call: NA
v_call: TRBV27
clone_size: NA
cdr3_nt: TGTGCCAGCCTAAGTACCCCCGGGGAAGATACGCAGTATTTT
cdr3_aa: CASLSTPGEDTQYF

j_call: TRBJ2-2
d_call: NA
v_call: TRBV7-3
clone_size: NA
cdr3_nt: TGTGCCAGCAGCTTCGGACGACAGCAGAACACCGGGGAGCTGTTTTTT
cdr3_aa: CASSFGRQQNTGELFF

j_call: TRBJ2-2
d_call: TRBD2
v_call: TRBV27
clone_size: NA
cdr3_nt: TGTGCCAGCAGTTCCCGAGCAGAGCCGACTAGCTCCACCGGGGAGCTGTTTTTT
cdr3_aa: CASSSRAEPTSSTGELFF

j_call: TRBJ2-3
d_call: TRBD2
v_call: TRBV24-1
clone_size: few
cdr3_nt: TGTGCCACCAACAGCGGGAGTTCCCCAGATACGCAGTATTTT
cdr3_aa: CATNSGSSPDTQYF

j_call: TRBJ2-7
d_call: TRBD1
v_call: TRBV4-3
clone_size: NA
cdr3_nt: TGCGCCAGTAGCCAAGATCCGGGACAGGGCGTCGAGCAGTACTTC
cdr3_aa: CASSQDPGQGVEQYF

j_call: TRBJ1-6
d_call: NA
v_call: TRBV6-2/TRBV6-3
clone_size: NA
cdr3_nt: TGTGCCAGCAGTTGGGGCCAGGATAATTCACCCCTCCACTTT
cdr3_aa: CASSWGQDNSPLHF

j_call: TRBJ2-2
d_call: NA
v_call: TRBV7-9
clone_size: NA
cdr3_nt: TGTGCCAGCAGCTTAGCCAGTGGCCGACTGAACACCGGGGAGCTGTTTTTT
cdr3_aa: CASSLASGRLNTGELFF

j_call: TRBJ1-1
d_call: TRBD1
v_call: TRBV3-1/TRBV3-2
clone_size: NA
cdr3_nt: TGTGCCAGCAGCGTAAGGGGGCTTGGCGCTGAAGCTTTCTTT
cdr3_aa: CASSVRGLGAEAFF

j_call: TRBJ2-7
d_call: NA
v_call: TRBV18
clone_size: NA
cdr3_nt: TGTGCCAGCTCAGATAGTAGTGGAGGGTCCTACGAGCAGTACTTC
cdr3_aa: CASSDSSGGSYEQYF